This TCR beta chain appears in the sequencing data of a study of blood T cell repertoires in COVID-19. Between the trimmed V and J ends, which lost 5 bases and 1 base, there was a span of 8 bases. The length of the CDR3 is 13 residues. Germline loops: CDR1 SEHNR, CDR2 FQNEAQ (reference sequence). Clones were read by immunoSEQ multiplex PCR, and TCRdb kept only the in-frame ones, dropping some. Of tens of thousands of clones listed, 86% are singletons. The clonotype comes from a woman aged 45-60 years who had recovered from COVID-19. The chain uses TRBV7-9 and TRBJ2-5; D not certain. The sequenced sample was PBMCs or T cells enriched from blood (not recorded which). The CDR3 region has the DNA TGTGCCAGCAGCCCACGGTCCCAAGAGACCCAGTACTTC. Amino acids: CASSPRSQETQYF.